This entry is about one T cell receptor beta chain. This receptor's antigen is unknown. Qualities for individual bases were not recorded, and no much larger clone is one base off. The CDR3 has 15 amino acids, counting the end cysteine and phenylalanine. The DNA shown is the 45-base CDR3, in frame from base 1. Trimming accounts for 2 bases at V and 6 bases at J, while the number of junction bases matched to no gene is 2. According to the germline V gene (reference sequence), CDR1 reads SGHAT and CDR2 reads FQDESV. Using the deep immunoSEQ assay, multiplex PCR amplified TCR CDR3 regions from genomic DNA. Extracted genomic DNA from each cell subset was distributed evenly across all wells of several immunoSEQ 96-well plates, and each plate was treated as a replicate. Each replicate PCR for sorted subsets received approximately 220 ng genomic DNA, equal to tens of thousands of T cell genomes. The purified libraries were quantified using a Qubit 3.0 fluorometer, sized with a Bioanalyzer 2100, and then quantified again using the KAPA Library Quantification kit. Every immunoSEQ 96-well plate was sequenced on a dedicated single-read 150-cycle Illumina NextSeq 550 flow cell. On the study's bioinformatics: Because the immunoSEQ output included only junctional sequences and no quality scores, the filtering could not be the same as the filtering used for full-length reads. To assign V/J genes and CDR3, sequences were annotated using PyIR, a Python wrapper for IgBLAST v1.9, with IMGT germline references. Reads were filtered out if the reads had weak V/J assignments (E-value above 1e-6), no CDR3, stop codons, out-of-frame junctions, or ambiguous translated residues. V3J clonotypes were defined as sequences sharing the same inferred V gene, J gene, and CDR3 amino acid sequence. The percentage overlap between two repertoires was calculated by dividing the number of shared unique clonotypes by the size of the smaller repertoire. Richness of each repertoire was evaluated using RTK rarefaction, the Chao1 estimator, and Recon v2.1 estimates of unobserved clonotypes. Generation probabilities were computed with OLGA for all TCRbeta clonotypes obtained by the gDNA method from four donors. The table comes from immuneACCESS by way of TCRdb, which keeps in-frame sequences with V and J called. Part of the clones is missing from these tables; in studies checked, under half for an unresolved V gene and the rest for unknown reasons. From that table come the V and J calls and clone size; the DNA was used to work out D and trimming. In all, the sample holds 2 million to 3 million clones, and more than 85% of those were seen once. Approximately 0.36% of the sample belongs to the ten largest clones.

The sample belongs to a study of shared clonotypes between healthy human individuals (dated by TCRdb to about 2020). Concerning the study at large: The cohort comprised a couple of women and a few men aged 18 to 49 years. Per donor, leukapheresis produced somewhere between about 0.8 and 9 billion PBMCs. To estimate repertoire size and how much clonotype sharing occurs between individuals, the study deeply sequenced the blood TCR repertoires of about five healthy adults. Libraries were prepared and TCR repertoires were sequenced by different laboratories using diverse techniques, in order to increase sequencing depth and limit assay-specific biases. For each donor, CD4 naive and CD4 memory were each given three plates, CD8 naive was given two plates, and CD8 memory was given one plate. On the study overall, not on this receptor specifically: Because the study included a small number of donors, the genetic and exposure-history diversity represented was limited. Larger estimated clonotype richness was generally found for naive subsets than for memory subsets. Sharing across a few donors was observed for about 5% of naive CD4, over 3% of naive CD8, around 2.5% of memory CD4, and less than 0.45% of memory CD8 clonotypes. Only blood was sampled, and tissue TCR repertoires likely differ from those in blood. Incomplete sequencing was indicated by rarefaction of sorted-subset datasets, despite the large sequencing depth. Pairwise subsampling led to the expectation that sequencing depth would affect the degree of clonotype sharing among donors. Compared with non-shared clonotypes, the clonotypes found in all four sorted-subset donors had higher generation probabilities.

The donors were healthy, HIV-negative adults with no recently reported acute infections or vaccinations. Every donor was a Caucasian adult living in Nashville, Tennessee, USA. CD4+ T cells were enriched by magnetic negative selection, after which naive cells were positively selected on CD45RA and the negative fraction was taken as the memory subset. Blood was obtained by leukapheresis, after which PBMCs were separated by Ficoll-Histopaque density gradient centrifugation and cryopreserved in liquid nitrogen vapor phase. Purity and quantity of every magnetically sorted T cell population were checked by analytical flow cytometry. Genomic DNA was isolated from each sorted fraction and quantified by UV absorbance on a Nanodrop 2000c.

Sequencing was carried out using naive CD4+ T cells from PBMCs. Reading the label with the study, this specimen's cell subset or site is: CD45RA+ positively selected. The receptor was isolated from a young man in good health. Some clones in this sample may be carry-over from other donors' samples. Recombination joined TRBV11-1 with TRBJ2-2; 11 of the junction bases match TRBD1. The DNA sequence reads TGTGCCAGCAGCTTACCGGGACAGGGGGCCGGGGAGCTGTTTTTT. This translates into CASSLPGQGAGELFF. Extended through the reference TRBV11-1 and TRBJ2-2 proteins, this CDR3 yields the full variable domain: EAEVAQSPRYKITEKSQAVAFWCDPISGHATLYWYRQILGQGPELLVQFQDESVVDDSQLPKDRFSAERLKGVDSTLKIQPAELGDSAMYLCASSLPGQGAGELFFGEGSRLTVL.